Below, one T cell receptor (beta chain) is given with its context. These data come from a study of shared clonotypes between healthy human individuals. Per the germline V gene, CDR1 is SQVTM and CDR2 is ANQGSEA. The V end lost 4 bases, the J end lost 5 bases, and 12 bases lay between the germline ends. The CDR3 loop spans 13 amino acids. The assay was immunoSEQ multiplex PCR, and TCRdb's table has in-frame clones only and misses some. The sample lists around 99,000 clones, over 60% seen once, with around half in the top ten. Sequences were obtained from memory CD8+ T cells sorted from blood. Subset here: CD45RO+ cells pooled with CCR7-negative TemRA cells. The TCR was taken from a man under 40 in good health. This chain uses TRBV29-1 with TRBJ2-1; no clear D gene. The CDR3 DNA follows: TGCAGCGTTGTGAGGACGGAACACAATGAGCAGTTCTTC. This encodes CSVVRTEHNEQFF.